This record concerns one T cell receptor beta chain sequence. The antigen it binds to is not known. Base qualities were left out, and no much larger clone turns up one base away. In light of the paper, this sample's time point label describes: cycle 1 day 1 (C1D1), immediately before nivolumab initiation. Every trial patient had relapsed following autologous stem cell transplantation, and prior brentuximab vedotin exposure was what differed among cohorts A, B and C. The trial cohort included 55 to 65 patients with relapsed/refractory classical Hodgkin lymphoma, and each patient had a best overall response of complete response, partial response or progressive disease. In the multi-cohort phase II CheckMate 205 trial, trial patients received single-agent nivolumab. An independent review committee assessed best overall response by applying the 2007 International Working Group response criteria. Trial PBMCs were collected just before the start of nivolumab (C1D1) and during therapy at cycle 2 day 1 and cycle 4 day 1. Peripheral blood was collected in 8 mL Vacutainer Cell Preparation Tubes, from which PBMCs were isolated by centrifugation and then cryopreserved.

Genomic DNA was extracted with the Qiagen DNeasy kit from unsorted PBMCs and from negatively selected CD4+ and CD8+ fractions. TCR beta CDR3 regions were amplified by immunoSEQ multiplex PCR using primers annealing to V and J segments. A synthetic immune receptor repertoire was used to minimize amplification bias, and remaining bias was computationally removed after sequencing. On the authors' methods: Custom Python scripts were used to quantify repertoire diversity as the Shannon entropy index. Unsorted, CD4+ and CD8+ repertoires were examined separately, except in combined analyses, for which CD4+ and CD8+ sequences were merged in silico. A clone counted as expanded when the clone's frequency after treatment rose at least 2-fold relative to C1D1, and clones undetected at baseline were given a pseudocount of 0.5. Singleton clones were defined as clones with 0 or 1 copy at C1D1, and non-singleton clones were defined as clones with 2 or more copies. By matching protein sequences in sorted samples from the same patient, clones expanded in unsorted samples were annotated as CD4+, CD8+ or unknown. Diversity changes from C1D1 to C4D1 were tested in paired samples using Wilcoxon tests. TCRdb took over this immuneACCESS table, retaining in-frame rearrangements with V and J assigned. Such tables are incomplete; in checked studies, under half of the missing clones stem from an unresolved V gene, and the remainder is unexplained. The V and J calls and clone size are taken from that table; D and trimming were inferred from the DNA. Across this sample there are roughly 14,000 clones, with over 60% seen only once. The biggest ten clones account for about 10% of the sample.

Taken from cysteine to phenylalanine, the CDR3 has 15 residues. Only CDR3 DNA remains: 45 bases, in frame from the first base. CDR1 MGHRA and CDR2 YSYEKL were looked up in the germline V gene. V was cut back by 0 bases and J by 0 bases, leaving a gap of 8 bases between them. This specimen belongs to a study of PD-1 blockade in classical Hodgkin lymphoma (dated by TCRdb to between 2020 and 2021). Describing the broader study: Nivolumab dosing was 3 mg/kg intravenously every 2 weeks, continuing until either disease progression or unacceptable toxicity. A peripheral blood immune signature of response to PD-1 blockade in classical Hodgkin lymphoma was defined using TCR beta sequencing and CyTOF. Beyond this particular receptor, the publication reports: The study was limited to a single clinical trial cohort, and causes of repertoire differences, possibly disease activity or prior therapy, remained undefined. By C4D1, a significant rise was seen in CD4+ TCR diversity but not in CD8+ TCR diversity (p=0.0027 vs p=0.16), and the rise was most apparent among complete responders (p=0.02). Lower diversity was seen in patients whose nivolumab began less than 1 year after ASCT, and these patients were left out of later analyses so that immune reconstitution would not confound the results. Trial patients with a complete response had baseline diversity similar to that of newly diagnosed patients, while partial responders and progressors had significantly lower diversity. Baseline TCR diversity was reported as lower in newly diagnosed patients than in healthy donors, and lower still in relapsed/refractory patients.

The sequence was collected from a human donor with classical Hodgkin lymphoma. The chain joins TRBV4-1 to TRBJ1-1; the D gene identity is not certain. Sequences were derived from peripheral blood mononuclear cells (PBMCs), sampled at baseline. The nucleotides are TGCGCCAGCAGCCAAGAGGTCGGGATGAACACTGAAGCTTTCTTT. This encodes CASSQEVGMNTEAFF.